These 14 T cell receptor beta chains share one sample of origin, sequenced in a study of control samples from healthy donors and cancer patients. TCRdb keeps only in-frame clones here, not all; method: immunoSEQ multiplex PCR. The data show 100,000 or so clones, with 85% to 90% seen just once and roughly 7.7% held by the top ten. Specimen: blood. The receptors stem from a man aged 30-40 years in good health.

There are a few counts of this clone. V and J are TRBV7-8 and TRBJ1-3; tentatively, D is TRBD1 (5 bases). V lost 4 bases and J 0 bases, leaving 19 bases between the germline ends. CDR3 length equals 18 residues. CDR1 is SGHVS and CDR2 is FQNEAQ in the germline V gene. CDR3 sequence: CASSSGTEGLYSGNTIYF. For the CDR3, the DNA is TGTGCCAGCAGCTCCGGGACGGAAGGACTTTACTCTGGAAACACCATATATTTT.

V gene TRBV14 combines with J gene TRBJ2-1; no firm D call. This CDR3 has 15 amino acids. V lost 4 bases to trimming and J lost 9 bases, with 19 bases between them. The germline V gene has CDR1 SGHDN and CDR2 FVKESK. The CDR3 loop is CASSPTLSLRSEQFF. DNA for the CDR3: TGTGCCAGCAGCCCCACACTCTCCCTACGGAGTGAGCAGTTCTTC. Full variable domain (missing parts from reference TRBV14 and TRBJ2-1): EAGVTQFPSHSVIEKGQTVTLRCDPISGHDNLYWYRRVMGKEIKFLLHFVKESKQDESGMPNNRFLAERTGGTYSTLKVQPAELEDSGVYFCASSPTLSLRSEQFFGPGTRLTVL.

The J gene is TRBJ2-7, the V gene TRBV27; the match to TRBD1 covers 7 bases. This CDR3 has 17 residues. Germline loops: CDR1 MNHEY, CDR2 SMNVEV (reference sequence). The V and J ends lost 3 bases and 6 bases, in that order; junction bases with no gene match: 17. The CDR3 DNA reads as TGTGCCAGCAGTTTTAATAGCCGCCCGACAGGGTTGGGCGAGCAGTACTTC. Translated: CASSFNSRPTGLGEQYF.

The CDR3 spells CASSSAGASYQETQYF. The CDR3 bases are TGTGCCAGCAGTTCCGCTGGGGCTTCTTACCAAGAGACCCAGTACTTC. The gene calls are TRBV7-7 and TRBJ2-5; possibly TRBD1 for D (5 bases). V was pared by 6 bases and J by 0 bases, with 17 bases between. The CDR3 extends over 16 amino acids. Germline values: CDR1 SSHAT, CDR2 FNYEAQ (reference sequence). Complete variable domain (other parts from reference TRBV7-7 and TRBJ2-5): GAGVSQSPRYKVTKRGQDVTLRCDPISSHATLYWYQQALGQGPEFLTYFNYEAQPDKSGLPSDRFSAERPEGSISTLTIQRTEQRDSAMYRCASSSAGASYQETQYFGPGTRLLVL.

This rearrangement joins TRBV28 to TRBJ1-5, with D tentatively TRBD1 (6 bases). This CDR3 has 16 residues. In germline, CDR1 is MDHEN, CDR2 SYDVKM. V lost 5 bases and J 1 base, leaving 15 bases between the germline ends. DNA of the CDR3: TGTGCCAGCAGTGGGGGACTTGGGGGCAGCAATCAGCCCCAGCATTTT. It encodes CASSGGLGGSNQPQHF.

This chain links TRBV18 with TRBJ2-7; D unclear. V was clipped by 2 bases and J by 7 bases, with 12 bases between them. The CDR3 totals 13 residues. From germline, CDR1 is KGHSH and CDR2 LQKENI. The CDR3 sequence: CASSPDQVGEQYF. The DNA for the CDR3 is TGTGCCAGCTCACCAGACCAGGTGGGGGAGCAGTACTTC.

This chain's CDR3 is CASSQAGLSYEQYF. For the CDR3, the DNA is TGCGCCAGCAGCCAAGCGGGACTCTCCTACGAGCAGTACTTC. The gene calls are TRBV4-1 and TRBJ2-7, with D tentatively TRBD2 (6 bases). Germline CDR1 is MGHRA and CDR2 is YSYEKL. The CDR3 has 14 amino acids. V was shortened by 1 base and J by 0 bases, with 7 bases between the two germline ends.

V is TRBV4-3 and J is TRBJ2-1, with TRBD2 identical over 10 bases. The germline V gene encodes CDR1 LGHNA and CDR2 YSLEER. The CDR3 covers 16 residues. With V trimmed by 0 bases and J by 9 bases, 8 bases remained unmatched. In nucleotides, the CDR3 is TGCGCCAGCAGCCAAGATGCAGCGGGAGGGCTGGCTGAGCAGTTCTTC. This sequence encodes CASSQDAAGGLAEQFF.

This clone was observed a single time. The rearrangement uses TRBV5-1 and TRBJ1-3, with a possible D match to TRBD1 (6 bases). CDR3 length equals 16 residues. The V end was cut by 4 bases, the J end by 0 bases, with 14 bases between. The V gene's germline CDR1 is SGHRS and CDR2 YFSETQ. CDR3 in amino acids: CASSGGQGGSGNTIYF. The DNA of the CDR3 is TGCGCCAGCAGCGGGGGTCAAGGGGGCTCTGGAAACACCATATATTTT.

The chain recombines TRBV29-1 with TRBJ2-7; 8 bases line up with TRBD2. The V and J ends lost 4 bases and 3 bases, in that order; junction bases with no gene match: 8. The CDR3 totals 14 residues. Germline V gene sequence: CDR1 SQVTM, CDR2 ANQGSEA. The CDR3 DNA follows: TGCAGCGTTGCCAAAGGACTAGCAGGCTACGAGCAGTACTTC. This translates into CSVAKGLAGYEQYF.

V is TRBV15 and J is TRBJ1-6, with D hard to call. The CDR3 contains 13 residues. Germline assignment: CDR1 LNHNV and CDR2 YYDKDF (reference sequence). Trimming shortened V by 0 bases and J by 10 bases, and 7 bases separated the two germline ends. CDR3 in DNA: TGTGCCACCAGCAGAGACCCGGGGTCACCCCTCCACTTT. Its protein product is CATSRDPGSPLHF.

The chain has TRBV19 and TRBJ2-3, with a tentative D call TRBD2 (5 bases). The V and J ends lost 3 bases and 1 base respectively, with 17 bases between them. The CDR3 is made up of 17 amino acids. The germline gives CDR1 LNHDA, CDR2 SQIVND (reference sequence). CDR3 coding DNA: TGTGCCAGTAGTATGTTTAATAGAGCGGTTGGCACAGATACGCAGTATTTT. Its protein is CASSMFNRAVGTDTQYF.

The CDR3, as DNA: TGCAGTGCGACACCGGGAGATGAGCAGTTCTTC. It yields the protein CSATPGDEQFF. The chain recombines TRBV20-1 with TRBJ2-1; tentatively, D is TRBD2 (6 bases). Germline CDR1 reads DFQATT; CDR2 reads SNEGSKA (reference sequence). The CDR3 sequence is 11 residues long. Between the trimmed V and J ends, which lost 6 bases and 8 bases, there was a span of 11 bases.

V usage is TRBV2 and J usage is TRBJ2-1; D possibly corresponds to TRBD2 (5 bases). This CDR3 has 14 amino acids. Trimming removed 11 bases at V and 3 bases at J, with 17 bases between. The V gene's germline CDR1 is SNHLY and CDR2 FYNNEI. Written as DNA, the CDR3 is TGTGCCGTCCGGGTCGGGGTGATCTACAATGAGCAGTTCTTC. Translating it yields CAVRVGVIYNEQFF.